Sequencing of this TCR beta chain was carried out in a study of type 1 regulatory T cells. Overall study: An in vitro protocol generated T-allo10, a Tr1-enriched, alloantigen-specific CD4 T cell product.

TCRdb processed the reads anew with MiXCR; each CDR3 protein has one entry. The sample lists just over 14,000 distinct CDR3 sequences; about an eighth were seen once. This clonotype came up a few times. The antigen is undetermined. Trimming cost V 8 bases and J 1 base, with 15 bases left between them. The germline gives CDR1 LNHDA, CDR2 SQIVND (reference sequence). The CDR3 is made up of 16 amino acids. This sequence joins TRBV19 and TRBJ2-6; the D is unclear. The source of this sequence is a human donor in good health. Sequencing used cultured T cells, either the whole culture or a sorted T cell fraction (not recorded which). The CDR3 nucleotides read TGTGCCAGTGCGAGGTTCCTCCAATCTGGGGCCAACGTCCTGACTTTC. Encoded protein: CASARFLQSGANVLTF.